This T cell receptor beta chain was identified during a study of OX40 agonist ivuxolimab in advanced cancers. General study findings and limits: Doses of 0.1 to 3.0 mg/kg were accompanied by clonal expansion of CD4+ and CD8+ blood T cells by week 6. Averaging showed that CD8+ T cells had more expanded clones than CD4+ did.

The CDR3 covers 13 residues. CDR1 is MRHNA, CDR2 SNTAGT, per germline. People who had autoimmune disease history or systemic immunosuppression were excluded. As to this clone: The antigen is undetermined. One junction end does not reproduce the germline sequence, and a read error may be involved.

Generated by immunoSEQ multiplex PCR, the TCRdb table keeps only in-frame clones and is missing some. The sample has about 86,000 clones; 91% are singletons. This chain uses TRBV6-4 with TRBJ2-7; no clear D. The source material was CD4+ or CD8+ T cells sorted from blood, sampled in a trial of the OX40 agonist ivuxolimab. This TCR was sampled from an adult with an advanced solid tumor such as melanoma, head and neck, liver or kidney cancer. The CDR3 region has the DNA TGTGCCAGCAGTTACTCGACCGGCTACGAGCAGTACTTC. This sequence encodes CASSYSTGYEQYF.